Listed here are 30 T cell receptor beta chains from one sample, sequenced in a study of cytomegalovirus exposure and HLA in healthy donors. Primers: 60 Vbeta forward and 13 Jbeta reverse. Only in-frame clones appear in the TCRdb table, and some are missing; sequencing was by immunoSEQ multiplex PCR. This table has approximately 100,000 clones, roughly 74% appearing once. The sequencing input was PBMCs. The source is a man in his forties in good health and CMV-seronegative.

V usage is TRBV6-5 and J usage is TRBJ1-2; perhaps TRBD1 as D (5 bases). The V end lost 6 bases, the J end lost 6 bases, and 14 bases lay between the germline ends. Germline V lookup: CDR1 MNHEY, CDR2 SVGAGI. There are 13 residues in the CDR3. The CDR3 nucleotides read TGTGCCAGCAGCCCTGCGGGGGGTAATGGCTACACCTTC. Protein: CASSPAGGNGYTF.

The chain links TRBV13 to TRBJ1-4, with a weak D call TRBD1 (6 bases). V lost 4 bases to trimming and J lost 7 bases, with 13 bases between them. This CDR3 contains 14 residues. Per the germline V gene, CDR1 is PRHDT and CDR2 is FYEKMQ (reference sequence). The CDR3 reads CASSSGQSSEKLFF. In DNA, the CDR3 is TGTGCCAGCAGCTCCGGACAGTCGAGTGAAAAACTGTTTTTT.

This clone was counted a few times. V usage is TRBV4-2 and J usage is TRBJ2-3, with TRBD2 identical over 8 bases. The trim removed 4 bases at V and 3 bases at J, leaving 12 bases unmatched. The CDR3 length is 17 residues. Germline loops: CDR1 LGHNA, CDR2 YNFKEQ. CDR3 sequence reads: CASSPGGAGGDTDTQYF. In DNA form, the CDR3 reads TGTGCCAGCAGCCCGGGGGGGGCGGGGGGAGATACAGATACGCAGTATTTT.

The gene calls are TRBV7-9 and TRBJ1-2; 7 bases match TRBD1. V lost 5 bases to trimming and J lost 0 bases; unmatched junction nucleotides: 18. Looked up from germline, CDR1 is SEHNR and CDR2 is FQNEAQ (reference sequence). The length of the CDR3 is 19 residues. The CDR3 sequence: CASSRQGGRGQPSNYGYTF. The CDR3 DNA reads as TGTGCCAGCAGCCGTCAAGGGGGTAGGGGACAGCCTTCTAACTATGGCTACACCTTC.

The chain employs TRBV7-9 and TRBJ1-1; tentative D call: TRBD1 (6 bases). This CDR3 spans 17 amino acids. Germline V lookup: CDR1 SEHNR, CDR2 FQNEAQ (reference sequence). Trimming removed 5 bases from V and 10 bases from J, with 29 bases in between. The CDR3 loop is CASSDNPGAGGGEGAFF. For the CDR3, the DNA is TGTGCCAGCAGCGACAACCCGGGGGCGGGAGGGGGGGAAGGAGCTTTCTTT.

The chain has TRBV19 and TRBJ2-7; D possibly corresponds to TRBD1 (6 bases). Germline V gene lookup returns CDR1 LNHDA and CDR2 SQIVND (reference sequence). V was cut by 11 bases and J by 0 bases, with 14 bases left in between. This CDR3 is 13 amino acids long. CDR3 region: CASGTRSSYEQYF. The DNA for the CDR3 is TGTGCCTCCGGGACAAGGAGCTCCTACGAGCAGTACTTC.

The rearrangement joins TRBV13 to TRBJ2-7; D not certain. The CDR3 length is 15 residues. Germline V CDR1 and CDR2: PRHDT, FYEKMQ (reference sequence). The V end lost 1 base, the J end lost 5 bases, and 15 bases lay between the germline ends. CDR3 residues: CASSLATAGPNEQYF. The CDR3 DNA follows: TGTGCCAGCAGCTTAGCTACCGCAGGTCCCAACGAGCAGTACTTC.

This chain links TRBV29-1 with TRBJ2-7, with 7 bases fitting TRBD2. Germline CDR1 and CDR2: SQVTM and ANQGSEA. V was clipped by 6 bases and J by 4 bases; unmatched bases: 12. The CDR3 extends over 14 amino acids. In DNA, the CDR3 is TGCAGCGTGAAGGAAACAGGCGGGGGTTACGAGCAGTACTTC. Translation gives CSVKETGGGYEQYF.

The CDR3 is CASRAGTGFGEQYF. The CDR3 DNA follows: TGTGCCAGCAGGGCCGGGACAGGGTTCGGCGAGCAGTACTTC. The chain combines TRBV2 with TRBJ2-7; TRBD1 matches at 9 bases. Trimming removed 6 bases from V and 6 bases from J; junction bases left unmatched: 9. This CDR3 is built from 14 residues. The germline CDR1 and CDR2 sequences are SNHLY and FYNNEI.

This clone was observed once. The chain employs TRBV7-2 and TRBJ1-4; D is undetermined. CDR1 SGHTA and CDR2 FQGNSA come from the germline V gene. Trimming left V 0 bases short and J 1 base short, with 24 bases between. The CDR3 covers 21 residues. The chain's CDR3 is CASSLAEEGSPTFVTNEKLFF. The CDR3 DNA is TGTGCCAGCAGCTTAGCGGAGGAGGGAAGCCCTACCTTTGTAACTAATGAAAAACTGTTTTTT.

This rearrangement joins TRBV5-6 to TRBJ1-1, with 7 bases that match TRBD1. This CDR3 contains 13 residues. V lost 3 bases to trimming and J lost 10 bases; unmatched junction nucleotides: 9. Germline lookup yields CDR1 SGHDT and CDR2 YYEEEE. The CDR3: CASSSRDRKGAFF. DNA for the CDR3: TGTGCCAGCAGCTCCCGGGACAGAAAGGGAGCTTTCTTT.

The J gene is TRBJ2-1, the V gene TRBV7-2; TRBD2 agrees at 8 bases. The CDR3 extends over 15 amino acids. J gave up 8 bases and V 3 bases, and 9 bases lay outside the gene matches. From germline, CDR1 is SGHTA and CDR2 FQGNSA. The CDR3 region has the DNA TGTGCCAGCAGCTTGACGGCGGGGGGCCACGATGAGCAGTTCTTC. It yields the protein CASSLTAGGHDEQFF.

This chain uses TRBV6-1 with TRBJ2-3; D is uncertain. The CDR3 covers 15 residues. Germline assignment: CDR1 MNHNS and CDR2 SASEGT. V was clipped by 4 bases and J by 2 bases, with 13 bases between them. The CDR3 spells CASSGATRNTDTQYF. DNA for the CDR3: TGTGCCAGCAGTGGGGCCACAAGAAACACAGATACGCAGTATTTT.

V gene TRBV5-1 combines with J gene TRBJ2-5; D remains unclear. Germline lookup yields CDR1 SGHRS and CDR2 YFSETQ. V was pared by 4 bases and J by 2 bases, with 6 bases between. The CDR3 extends over 12 amino acids. CDR3 protein: CASSPQQETQYF. The CDR3 bases are TGCGCCAGCAGCCCACAGCAAGAGACCCAGTACTTC.

A few counts support this clone. J is TRBJ2-5 and V is TRBV5-4, with D hard to call. V lost 1 base and J 2 bases, leaving 6 bases between the germline ends. Germline lookup yields CDR1 SGHNT and CDR2 YYREEE (reference sequence). The CDR3 covers 13 residues. The CDR3, as DNA: TGTGCCAGCAGCTTGTACCAGCAAGAGACCCAGTACTTC. Protein: CASSLYQQETQYF.

The V gene is TRBV5-4, the J gene TRBJ2-1; TRBD1 matches 10 bases. The CDR3 is 16 residues long. The germline V gene encodes CDR1 SGHNT and CDR2 YYREEE (reference sequence). After removal of 3 bases from V and 4 bases from J, the junction contained 7 bases not matched to a gene. Written as DNA, the CDR3 is TGTGCCAGCAGCTATTCCGGGACAGGGGTGTACAATGAGCAGTTCTTC. Residues: CASSYSGTGVYNEQFF.

This chain uses TRBV5-6 with TRBJ2-5; 7 bases are a match to TRBD1. Per the germline V gene, CDR1 is SGHDT and CDR2 is YYEEEE. CDR3 length: 16 amino acids. Losses at the gene ends were 4 bases for V and 5 bases for J; bases not matched to a gene: 14. The CDR3 coding sequence is TGTGCCAGCAGCCCGCACAGGGGACCCCTCCGGGAGACCCAGTACTTC. This codes for CASSPHRGPLRETQYF.

The chain employs TRBV5-1 and TRBJ2-7; 8 nucleotides line up with TRBD1. The CDR3 sequence is 17 residues long. Germline CDR1 reads SGHRS; CDR2 reads YFSETQ. The V and J ends lost 2 bases and 0 bases, in that order; junction bases with no gene match: 10. The CDR3 DNA is TGCGCCAGCAGCTTCGCAGCTGGGACAGGAGACTCCTACGAGCAGTACTTC. Encoded protein: CASSFAAGTGDSYEQYF.

V gene TRBV5-1 combines with J gene TRBJ2-7; perhaps TRBD1 as D (6 bases). The CDR3 has 14 amino acids. Per germline, CDR1 SGHRS and CDR2 YFSETQ. V dropped 0 bases and J dropped 3 bases, with 10 bases sitting between them. CDR3 nucleotide sequence: TGCGCCAGCAGCTTGGTAGGACAGAACTACGAGCAGTACTTC. Residues: CASSLVGQNYEQYF.

For the CDR3, the DNA is TGTGCCAGCAGCGGGGTAGAGCGGGGAAGGAATGAGCAGTTCTTC. It encodes CASSGVERGRNEQFF. The rearrangement links TRBV2 to TRBJ2-1; 7 nucleotides match TRBD2. Germline values: CDR1 SNHLY, CDR2 FYNNEI. Germline trimming cut 6 bases from V and 7 bases from J; bases unmatched to any gene: 12. This CDR3 has 15 amino acids.

V is TRBV7-9 and J is TRBJ2-7; TRBD1 agrees at 9 bases. The junction had 7 bases not matched to a gene; V was cut back by 5 bases and J by 5 bases. Germline lookup yields CDR1 SEHNR and CDR2 FQNEAQ (reference sequence). This CDR3 spans 14 amino acids. This CDR3 is CASSTPGQGHEQYF. DNA for the CDR3: TGTGCCAGCAGCACCCCGGGACAGGGTCACGAGCAGTACTTC.

V is TRBV28 and J is TRBJ1-4; D is possibly TRBD1 (6 bases). CDR1 is MDHEN, CDR2 SYDVKM, per germline. The CDR3 is made up of 12 amino acids. Trimming left V 11 bases short and J 8 bases short, with 15 bases between. Here the CDR3 reads CAAGGRGEKLFF. In nucleotides, the CDR3 is TGTGCCGCCGGTGGGAGGGGGGAAAAACTGTTTTTT.

The CDR3 here is CASSNRQVSGYTF. The CDR3 region has the DNA TGTGCCAGTAGTAACAGACAGGTTTCTGGCTACACCTTC. This sequence joins TRBV19 and TRBJ1-2, with a tentative D call TRBD1 (6 bases). Trimming cost V 4 bases and J 7 bases, with 13 bases left between them. The CDR3 consists of 13 residues. Looked up from germline, CDR1 is LNHDA and CDR2 is SQIVND (reference sequence). The whole variable domain, remainder taken from reference TRBV19 and TRBJ1-2, is DGGITQSPKYLFRKEGQNVTLSCEQNLNHDAMYWYRQDPGQGLRLIYYSQIVNDFQKGDIAEGYSVSREKKESFPLTVTSAQKNPTAFYLCASSNRQVSGYTFGSGTRLTVV.

The chain carries TRBV6-1 and TRBJ1-5; maybe TRBD1 (5 bases). This CDR3 comprises 14 residues. Germline V gene data show CDR1 as MNHNS and CDR2 as SASEGT. Trimming took off 5 bases at V and 0 bases at J, with 8 bases between the two ends. Here the CDR3 DNA reads TGTGCCAGCAGTCAACAGGATAGCAATCAGCCCCAGCATTTT. Translated, it gives CASSQQDSNQPQHF.

The genes are TRBV18 and TRBJ1-1; D ambiguous. Germline lookup yields CDR1 KGHSH and CDR2 LQKENI. The CDR3 contains 13 residues. V was cut by 6 bases and J by 1 base, with 9 bases left in between. The CDR3 loop reads CASSPTQNTEAFF. The DNA for the CDR3 is TGTGCCAGCTCTCCGACACAGAACACTGAAGCTTTCTTT.

About this clone itself: The identical CDR3 is also encoded by other nucleotide sequences in the sample. The CDR3 coding sequence is TGTGCCAGCAGCTCCACAGGGGGCTCCTACGAGCAGTACTTC. Protein product: CASSSTGGSYEQYF. The chain combines TRBV7-3 with TRBJ2-7; 8 bases agree with TRBD1. The ends lost 4 bases at V and 0 bases at J; junction bases unmatched: 2. Germline V lookup: CDR1 SGHTA, CDR2 FQGTGA. The CDR3 consists of 14 residues.

This clone was counted only a few times. This sequence joins TRBV5-1 and TRBJ1-1, with D possibly being TRBD1 (6 bases). The CDR3 has 15 residues. Germline V CDR1 and CDR2: SGHRS, YFSETQ. Trimming cost V 1 base and J 5 bases, with 15 bases left between them. CDR3 nucleotides: TGCGCCAGCAGCTTGACAGGGTCCTCGGGGACTGAAGCTTTCTTT. Residues: CASSLTGSSGTEAFF.

This clone came up once. This chain links TRBV2 with TRBJ2-3, with D maybe TRBD1 (6 bases). CDR1 SNHLY and CDR2 FYNNEI come from the germline V gene. This CDR3 is built from 20 residues. V was pared by 2 bases and J by 0 bases, with 24 bases between. The chain's CDR3 is CASSERVHGWTARSTDTQYF. The DNA of the CDR3 is TGTGCCAGCAGTGAAAGGGTTCATGGTTGGACAGCTAGAAGCACAGATACGCAGTATTTT.

The chain uses TRBV9 and TRBJ1-2, with D possibly matching TRBD1 (5 bases). Germline V gene lookup returns CDR1 SGDLS and CDR2 YYNGEE. This CDR3 region has 12 residues. V was pared by 4 bases and J by 7 bases, with 11 bases between. CDR3 loop: CASSRTGGGYTF. As DNA, the CDR3 is TGTGCCAGCAGCAGGACGGGGGGTGGCTACACCTTC.

V is TRBV7-2 and J is TRBJ1-2; the D gene is possibly TRBD1 (6 bases). The germline gives CDR1 SGHTA, CDR2 FQGNSA. With 5 bases removed from V and 8 bases from J, the gap between germline ends came to 15 bases. The CDR3 sequence is 13 residues long. CDR3 protein: CASSATGTGGYTF. DNA for the CDR3: TGTGCCAGCAGCGCCACAGGGACGGGCGGCTACACCTTC.